The 30 T cell receptor beta chains presented below share a single source sample, sequenced in a study of CD8+ T cells in alopecia areata. In each case, RNA was isolated and then reverse transcribed into cDNA as the sequencing template. TCRdb keeps only in-frame clones here, not all; method: immunoSEQ multiplex PCR. The sample carries approximately 300,000 clones, 58% recorded once. Sample treatment: oral pan-JAK inhibitor, 5-10 mg twice daily. The starting material was CD4+ T cells sorted from blood, obtained at week 24, from a patient treated with tofacitinib. These receptors all stem from a human donor with alopecia areata.

This clone occurred a few times. This sequence joins TRBV30 and TRBJ2-7, with TRBD2 matching 11 bases. With V trimmed by 2 bases and J by 3 bases, 0 bases remained unmatched. Germline lookup yields CDR1 GTSNPN and CDR2 SVGIG (reference sequence). CDR3 length equals 13 residues. CDR3 amino acids: CAWSTSGGYEQYF. For the CDR3, the DNA is TGTGCCTGGAGTACTAGCGGGGGCTACGAGCAGTACTTC.

The CDR3 region is CSGEAPYEQYF. For the CDR3, the DNA is TGCAGTGGCGAGGCGCCTTACGAGCAGTACTTC. V gene TRBV20-1 combines with J gene TRBJ2-7; no reliable D call. Trimming removed 7 bases at V and 4 bases at J, with 11 bases between. Germline V gene data show CDR1 as DFQATT and CDR2 as SNEGSKA (reference sequence). CDR3 length: 11 amino acids.

The chain couples TRBV6-5 to TRBJ1-2; TRBD1 matches 8 bases. Losses at the gene ends were 5 bases for V and 7 bases for J; bases not matched to a gene: 3. The CDR3 runs to 12 residues. Germline CDR1 and CDR2: MNHEY and SVGAGI. The CDR3: CASSRTGTGYTF. In nucleotides, the CDR3 is TGTGCCAGCAGTCGGACAGGGACTGGCTACACCTTC.

The chain is built from TRBV6-5 and TRBJ2-1, with a possible D match to TRBD1 (6 bases). The CDR3 covers 11 residues. CDR1 and CDR2 from the germline V gene are MNHEY and SVGAGI. V gave up 5 bases and J gave up 15 bases, with 14 bases separating them. The CDR3 protein is CASSRGGFWFF. Written as DNA, the CDR3 is TGTGCCAGCAGTCGAGGGGGTTTTTGGTTCTTC.

The V gene is TRBV28, the J gene TRBJ2-1, with D perhaps matching TRBD1 (6 bases). V lost 4 bases, J lost 3 bases, and 10 bases lay in between. Per germline, CDR1 MDHEN and CDR2 SYDVKM. The CDR3 sequence is 14 residues long. The CDR3 spells CASSWLRGYNEQFF. The CDR3 DNA reads TGTGCCAGCAGTTGGCTCAGGGGCTACAATGAGCAGTTCTTC.

This chain uses TRBV2 with TRBJ2-3; D could derive from TRBD1 or TRBD2 (5 bases each). V lost 10 bases to trimming and J lost 4 bases, with 21 bases between them. The CDR3 is made up of 15 amino acids. The V gene's germline CDR1 is SNHLY and CDR2 FYNNEI. CDR3 region: CANHGATLESDTQYF. CDR3 DNA sequence: TGTGCCAACCACGGGGCCACTCTTGAGTCAGATACGCAGTATTTT.

CDR3 coding DNA: TGTGCCAGCAAAATTAGGGTGGATGGCTACACCTTC. This encodes CASKIRVDGYTF. The chain has TRBV2 and TRBJ1-2; D gene uncertain. Deletions cut 7 bases from V and 6 bases from J, with 12 bases between. The CDR3 has 12 residues. Per germline, CDR1 SNHLY and CDR2 FYNNEI.

This clone turned up a few times. The chain recombines TRBV30 with TRBJ1-5; D ambiguous. V lost 6 bases to trimming and J lost 2 bases, with 11 bases between them. CDR3 length: 13 residues. Germline V gives CDR1 GTSNPN, CDR2 SVGIG (reference sequence). The chain's CDR3 is CACRPGGNQPQHF. DNA of the CDR3: TGTGCCTGCAGACCTGGGGGCAATCAGCCCCAGCATTTT.

The V and J genes are TRBV5-6 and TRBJ1-4; D is perhaps TRBD1 (6 bases). The germline gives CDR1 SGHDT, CDR2 YYEEEE. This CDR3 spans 15 amino acids. The ends were cut back, 7 bases at V and 7 bases at J, with 20 bases in the middle. The CDR3 here is CASSLRLGAGEKLFF. The CDR3 bases are TGTGCCAGCTCGCTTAGGTTGGGGGCTGGTGAAAAACTGTTTTTT.

The chain uses TRBV9 and TRBJ2-5; 8 bases line up with TRBD2. Trimming took 3 bases from V and 1 from J; bases not matched to a gene: 5. This CDR3 contains 15 residues. Germline assignment: CDR1 SGDLS and CDR2 YYNGEE. The CDR3 DNA follows: TGTGCCAGCAGCGGCTTGCGGGGGGCCCAAGAGACCCAGTACTTC. Its translation is CASSGLRGAQETQYF.

This clone was observed a few times. CDR3 sequence (DNA): TGTGCCAGCAGCCTCGGAGAAACGGGGCAGTACTTC. It specifies CASSLGETGQYF. The V call is TRBV11-2, the J call TRBJ2-7; D unclear. From germline, CDR1 is SGHAT and CDR2 FQNNGV. The CDR3 sequence is 12 residues long. V was clipped by 5 bases and J by 9 bases, with 14 bases between them.

The table lists this clone with a few counts. The chain joins TRBV30 to TRBJ2-2; no firm D call. CDR3 length equals 11 residues. CDR1 and CDR2 (germline): GTSNPN, SVGIG (reference sequence). Deletions cut 7 bases from V and 5 bases from J, with 8 bases between. The DNA for the CDR3 is TGTGCCTCCATCCGGACCGGGGAGCTGTTTTTT. Encoded protein: CASIRTGELFF.

Points on this clone: This sample includes further DNA sequences coding for the same CDR3. This sequence joins TRBV5-1 and TRBJ2-5; no clear D. The germline gives CDR1 SGHRS, CDR2 YFSETQ. The CDR3 has 12 amino acids. Trimming took off 1 base at V and 2 bases at J, with 3 bases between the two ends. CDR3 loop: CASSLSQETQYF. The CDR3 DNA sequence: TGCGCCAGCAGCTTGTCGCAAGAGACCCAGTACTTC.

The chain combines TRBV27 with TRBJ2-7, with unresolved D. CDR1 is MNHEY and CDR2 is SMNVEV in the germline V gene (reference sequence). The length of the CDR3 is 13 residues. Trimming left V 1 base short and J 3 bases short, with 7 bases between. This CDR3 is CASSLYANYEQYF. The DNA for the CDR3 is TGTGCCAGCAGTTTATACGCCAACTACGAGCAGTACTTC.

The rearrangement links TRBV15 to TRBJ1-5; D is perhaps TRBD1 (5 bases). This CDR3 contains 16 residues. Germline-derived CDR1 and CDR2 are LNHNV and YYDKDF (reference sequence). The V end lost 0 bases, the J end lost 6 bases, and 15 bases lay between the germline ends. CDR3 region: CATSRDRGAGSQPQHF. The DNA of the CDR3 is TGTGCCACCAGCAGAGATCGAGGGGCAGGGAGTCAGCCCCAGCATTTT.

The CDR3 protein is CASTLDSTDTQYF. As DNA, the CDR3 is TGTGCCAGCACCCTGGACAGCACAGATACGCAGTATTTT. The rearrangement links TRBV6-1 to TRBJ2-3, with no clear D. The CDR3 covers 13 residues. Germline-derived CDR1 and CDR2 are MNHNS and SASEGT. V gave up 7 bases and J gave up 0 bases, with 8 bases separating them.

Here the CDR3 DNA reads TGTGCCAGCAGTTACTCGATGACATCCTACGAGCAGTACTTC. The encoded protein is CASSYSMTSYEQYF. The rearrangement uses TRBV6-6 and TRBJ2-7; D is ambiguous. The CDR3 covers 14 residues. The germline gives CDR1 MNHNY, CDR2 SVGAGI (reference sequence). V was trimmed by 0 bases and J by 1 base, leaving 7 bases between them.

This CDR3 is CASSDVLPENFEQFF. The CDR3 nucleotides are TGTGCCAGCAGTGATGTACTCCCCGAGAATTTCGAGCAGTTCTTC. This chain joins TRBV2 and TRBJ2-1, with D hard to call. Trimming shortened V by 3 bases and J by 10 bases, and 19 bases separated the two germline ends. Germline lookup yields CDR1 SNHLY and CDR2 FYNNEI. This CDR3 has 15 amino acids.

The V call is TRBV30, the J call TRBJ2-3, with a weak D call TRBD2 (6 bases). V was cut by 4 bases and J by 2 bases, with 13 bases left in between. From germline, CDR1 is GTSNPN and CDR2 SVGIG (reference sequence). The length of the CDR3 is 14 residues. CDR3 coding DNA: TGTGCCTGGAAGGTAGCGGCAATCACAGATACGCAGTATTTT. The encoded protein is CAWKVAAITDTQYF.

This clone was detected only once. The genes are TRBV7-9 and TRBJ1-2; D gene ambiguous. The germline CDR1 and CDR2 sequences are SEHNR and FQNEAQ (reference sequence). The CDR3 extends over 14 amino acids. The V gene lost 1 base and the J gene lost 8 bases, with 14 bases spanning the gap. The CDR3 reads CASSLGTATYGYTF. The CDR3 bases are TGTGCCAGCAGCTTAGGTACAGCCACCTACGGCTACACCTTC. The variable domain in full, with the rest retrieved from reference TRBV7-9 and TRBJ1-2, is DTGVSQNPRHKITKRGQNVTFRCDPISEHNRLYWYRQTLGQGPEFLTYFQNEAQLEKSRLLSDRFSAERPKGSFSTLEIQRTEQGDSAMYLCASSLGTATYGYTFGSGTRLTVV.

The chain recombines TRBV12-5 with TRBJ1-1; a possible D gene is TRBD1 (6 bases). Trimming cost V 6 bases and J 5 bases, with 28 bases left between them. Germline-derived CDR1 and CDR2 are LGHNT and FRNRAP. The CDR3 runs to 18 residues. CDR3 residues: CASGPRPDLRGAKTEAFF. The CDR3 bases are TGTGCTAGTGGCCCTCGACCAGATCTCCGGGGGGCTAAGACTGAAGCTTTCTTT.

V and J are TRBV6-1 and TRBJ1-5, with D perhaps TRBD1 (5 bases). Per germline, CDR1 MNHNS and CDR2 SASEGT. This CDR3 region has 14 residues. V dropped 6 bases and J dropped 2 bases, with 11 bases sitting between them. CDR3 loop: CASRRPGGNQPQHF. The CDR3 coding sequence is TGTGCCAGCAGGCGCCCGGGGGGCAATCAGCCCCAGCATTTT.

This clone was seen only a few times. For the CDR3, the DNA is TGTGCCAGCAGCTTACCAGGGGCATATGGCTACACCTTC. This gives the protein CASSLPGAYGYTF. The chain is built from TRBV7-2 and TRBJ1-2, with D possibly TRBD1 on 6 matching bases. The CDR3 totals 13 residues. Trimming removed 2 bases at V and 5 bases at J, with 9 bases between. Germline V gene sequence: CDR1 SGHTA, CDR2 FQGNSA.

The chain links TRBV25-1 to TRBJ1-2; D is undetermined. The germline V and J ends were trimmed by 5 bases and 2 bases, with 15 bases remaining between them. CDR3 size: 15 residues. Germline CDR1 MGHDK, CDR2 SYGVNS. CDR3 protein: CASSYQPPRNYGYTF. The CDR3 DNA sequence: TGTGCCAGCAGTTATCAGCCTCCTCGGAACTATGGCTACACCTTC.

The rearrangement links TRBV11-3 to TRBJ1-1; TRBD1 agrees at 7 bases. V dropped 0 bases and J dropped 4; count of bases not matched to a gene: 5. There are 15 residues in the CDR3. Per the germline V gene, CDR1 is SGHNT and CDR2 is YENEEA. CDR3 nucleotides: TGTGCCAGCAGCTTAGAGGGGACAGACGGCACTGAAGCTTTCTTT. Amino acid sequence: CASSLEGTDGTEAFF.

This clone has just a few counts. The rearrangement joins TRBV15 to TRBJ2-5; D may be TRBD2 (6 bases). CDR1 is LNHNV and CDR2 is YYDKDF in the germline V gene (reference sequence). This CDR3 is 13 amino acids long. V lost 2 bases, J lost 4 bases, and 8 bases lay in between. CDR3 bases: TGTGCCACCAGCAGACCGACTAGAGAGACCCAGTACTTC. It specifies CATSRPTRETQYF.

The rearrangement links TRBV30 to TRBJ2-7; D may be TRBD1 (6 bases). The CDR3 has 13 amino acids. Germline V gene data show CDR1 as GTSNPN and CDR2 as SVGIG (reference sequence). The ends were cut back, 0 bases at V and 6 bases at J, with 12 bases in the middle. The CDR3 is CAWSVGGGGEQYF. CDR3 sequence (DNA): TGTGCCTGGAGTGTAGGTGGGGGCGGCGAGCAGTACTTC.

The rearrangement links TRBV18 to TRBJ2-7; D gene unclear. V gave up 1 base and J gave up 9 bases, with 13 bases separating them. The CDR3 is made up of 13 amino acids. Germline-derived CDR1 and CDR2 are KGHSH and LQKENI. CDR3 sequence (DNA): TGTGCCAGCTCACCACTGGAAGGCCGCGGGCAGTACTTC. Amino acid sequence: CASSPLEGRGQYF.

In this sample, this clone turned up once. CDR3 in DNA: TGTGCCTGGTTCCCGGGGGGGCTAATCTACAATGAGCAGTTCTTC. This translates into CAWFPGGLIYNEQFF. The chain couples TRBV30 to TRBJ2-1, with 8 bases fitting TRBD2. From germline, CDR1 is GTSNPN and CDR2 SVGIG (reference sequence). J was trimmed by 3 bases and V by 5 bases; bases with no gene match: 9. This CDR3 contains 15 residues. The whole variable domain, remainder taken from reference TRBV30 and TRBJ2-1, is SQTIHQWPATLVQPVGSPLSLECTVEGTSNPNLYWYRQAAGRGLQLLFYSVGIGQISSEVPQNLSASRPQDRQFILSSKKLLLSDSGFYLCAWFPGGLIYNEQFFGPGTRLTVL.

The V gene is TRBV28, the J gene TRBJ1-5; tentatively, D is TRBD1 (5 bases). The CDR3 sequence is 16 residues long. V was shortened by 5 bases and J by 4 bases, with 18 bases between the two germline ends. Germline V gene lookup returns CDR1 MDHEN and CDR2 SYDVKM. This chain's CDR3 is CASSPGGPYGNQPQHF. For the CDR3, the DNA is TGTGCCAGCAGTCCCGGGGGACCATATGGGAATCAGCCCCAGCATTTT.